This T cell receptor (beta chain) was identified in a study of response to subunit inactivated influenza vaccine. Study-wide points: T cells newly recruited by each seasonal influenza vaccination are few, the authors suggested.

The CDR3 extends over 14 amino acids. Per germline, CDR1 SGHRS and CDR2 YFSETQ. There are many counts of this clonotype. Its matching antigen is unknown. One end of the junction varies from germline; a read error may be responsible. TCRdb analysed the RT-PCR reads with MiXCR anew, one entry per CDR3 protein. The sample lists about 700,000 distinct CDR3 sequences, less than 15% seen once, with 7.5% to 8% in the top ten. This receptor was obtained from a man aged 50 to 59 who received an inactivated influenza vaccine. The sample here was PBMCs from blood, taken about 14 days before vaccination. V and J are TRBV5-1 and TRBJ1-1; D not resolved. The CDR3 nucleotides read TGTGCCAGCAGCTTAAGCCAGGTGAACACTGAAGCTTTCTTT. Protein: CASSLSQVNTEAFF.